The clone carrying this T cell receptor (beta chain) has just a few counts. Its antigen is not known. This sample was included in a study of cytomegalovirus exposure and HLA in healthy donors. Notes on the study in general: The majority of TCR sequences were rare, yet some public TCRs appeared in many donors. Common viral pathogens (according to a later analysis) appeared linked to several of the most significant clusters.

V lost 9 bases to trimming and J lost 5 bases, with 16 bases between them. The CDR3 extends over 14 amino acids. CDR1 is ENHRY and CDR2 is SYGVKD in the germline V gene. PCR was performed using 60 Vbeta and 13 Jbeta primers. Data came from immunoSEQ multiplex PCR; TCRdb stores just in-frame clones and leaves some out. The sample has about 130,000 clones; roughly 76% are singletons. The chain carries TRBV10-3 and TRBJ2-2, with D perhaps TRBD1 (6 bases). Sequencing was performed on PBMCs. The sequence derives from a woman in her fifties or sixties in good health and CMV-seronegative. This CDR3 is CAISSHRETGELFF. CDR3 DNA: TGTGCCATATCTAGCCACAGGGAAACCGGGGAGCTGTTTTTT.